This T cell receptor (beta chain) stems from a study of early T cells in non-severe SARS-CoV-2 infection. Study at large: Sequencing of unsorted whole blood was done on bulk RNA, leaving chains unpaired. General study points: Anti-spike CD8 specificities were favored by VDJdb matching, whose results missed private and CD4 specificities.

Concerning this clonotype itself: What it recognizes is unknown.

Unique molecular identifiers (one per individual cDNA molecule) were attached. TCRdb analysed the 5' RACE reads with MiXCR anew, one entry per CDR3 protein. Here the sample spans about 100,000 distinct CDR3 sequences, over 10% being singletons. Trimming took off 5 bases at V and 2 bases at J, with 16 bases between the two ends. Looked up from germline, CDR1 is MNHEY and CDR2 is SMNVEV (reference sequence). The CDR3 totals 16 residues. Sequenced material: whole blood. The J gene is TRBJ1-5, the V gene TRBV27; D may be TRBD1 (5 bases). This clonotype was sampled from an adult who was a healthcare worker with PCR-confirmed SARS-CoV-2 infection or an uninfected control (not recorded which). Here the CDR3 DNA reads TGTGCCAGCAGTATCAAACAGGTTGATGGCAATCAGCCCCAGCATTTT. Translated, it gives CASSIKQVDGNQPQHF.